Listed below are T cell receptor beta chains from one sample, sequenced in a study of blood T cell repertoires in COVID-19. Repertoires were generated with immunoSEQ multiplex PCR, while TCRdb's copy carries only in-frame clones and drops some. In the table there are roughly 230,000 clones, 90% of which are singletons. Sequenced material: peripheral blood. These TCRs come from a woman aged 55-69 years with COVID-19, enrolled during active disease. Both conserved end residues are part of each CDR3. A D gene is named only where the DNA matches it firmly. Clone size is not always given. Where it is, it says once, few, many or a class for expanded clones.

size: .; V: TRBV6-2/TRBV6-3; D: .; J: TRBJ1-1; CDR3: CASTPPPRSTEAFF; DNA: TGTGCCAGCACCCCGCCCCCCCGGAGTACTGAAGCTTTCTTT
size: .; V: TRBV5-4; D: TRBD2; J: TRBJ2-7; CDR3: CASSAGTSGGYEQYF; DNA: TGTGCCAGCAGCGCCGGGACTAGCGGGGGTTACGAGCAGTACTTC
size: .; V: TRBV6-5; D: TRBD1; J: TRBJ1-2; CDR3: CASSYMDRVFLTF; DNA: TGTGCCAGCAGTTACATGGACAGGGTCTTCCTCACCTTC
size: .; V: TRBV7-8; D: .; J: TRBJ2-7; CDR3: CASSLGSRVSYEQYF; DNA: TGTGCCAGCAGCTTAGGTAGCAGGGTTTCCTACGAGCAGTACTTC
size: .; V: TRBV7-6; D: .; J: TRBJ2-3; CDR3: CASSLSPRGRTDTQYF; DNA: TGTGCCAGCAGCCTTAGTCCCAGGGGCCGCACAGATACGCAGTATTTT
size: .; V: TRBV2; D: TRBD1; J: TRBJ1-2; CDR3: CASSADRARSYYGYTF; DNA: TGTGCCAGCAGCGCGGACAGGGCCCGGAGTTACTATGGCTACACCTTC
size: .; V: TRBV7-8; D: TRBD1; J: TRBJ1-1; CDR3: CASSLLQYRGLNTEAFF; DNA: TGTGCCAGCAGCTTACTACAATACAGGGGATTGAACACTGAAGCTTTCTTT
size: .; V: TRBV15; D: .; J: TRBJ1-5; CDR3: CATGDSVNQPQHF; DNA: TGTGCCACAGGGGATTCGGTCAATCAGCCCCAGCATTTT
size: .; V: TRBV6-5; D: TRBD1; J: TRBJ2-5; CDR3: CASRAGQGKAQYF; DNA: TGTGCCAGCAGGGCGGGACAGGGAAAGGCCCAGTACTTC
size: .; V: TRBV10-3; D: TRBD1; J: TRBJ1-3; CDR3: CAIRDRGSGNTIYF; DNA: TGTGCCATCCGGGACAGGGGTTCCGGAAACACCATATATTTT
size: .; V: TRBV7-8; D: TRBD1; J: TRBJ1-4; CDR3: CASSRPLAGTGNEKLFF; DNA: TGTGCCAGCAGCCGTCCCCTAGCAGGGACAGGTAATGAAAAACTGTTTTTT
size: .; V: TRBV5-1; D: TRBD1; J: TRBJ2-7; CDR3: CASSLRTGGGEQYF; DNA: TGCGCCAGCAGCTTGCGGACAGGGGGGGGCGAGCAGTACTTC
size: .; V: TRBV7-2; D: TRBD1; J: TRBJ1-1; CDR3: CASSLTGGSSVLGAFF; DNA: TGTGCCAGCAGCTTGACAGGGGGCTCATCCGTCCTTGGTGCTTTCTTT
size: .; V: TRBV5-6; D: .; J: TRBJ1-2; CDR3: CASSGAGGEDGYTF; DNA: TGTGCCAGCAGCGGAGCGGGGGGCGAAGATGGCTACACCTTC
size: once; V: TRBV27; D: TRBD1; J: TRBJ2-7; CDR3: CASSIGQGGEQYF; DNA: TGTGCCAGCAGCATTGGACAGGGGGGCGAGCAGTACTTC
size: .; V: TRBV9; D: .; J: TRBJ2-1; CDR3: CASSTSGTSYNEQFF; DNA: TGTGCCAGCAGCACAAGCGGAACCTCCTACAATGAGCAGTTCTTC
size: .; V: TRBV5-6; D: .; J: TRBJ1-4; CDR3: CASSLVGAAYNEKLFF; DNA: TGTGCCAGCAGCTTGGTGGGTGCGGCCTATAATGAAAAACTGTTTTTT
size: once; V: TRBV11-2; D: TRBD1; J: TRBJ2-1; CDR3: CASSLVDRGRYEQFF; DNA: TGTGCCAGCAGCTTAGTAGACAGGGGAAGGTATGAGCAGTTCTTC
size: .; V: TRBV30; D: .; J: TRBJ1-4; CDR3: CAYRQYEKLFF; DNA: TGTGCCTACAGACAATATGAAAAACTGTTTTTT